The 21 T cell receptor beta chains below all came from one sample that was sequenced in a study of patients and donors after allogeneic stem cell transplantation. From the RT-PCR reads, TCRdb called clonotypes with MiXCR, one entry per CDR3 protein. The profile covers about 24,000 distinct CDR3 sequences, with approximately 39% appearing a single time and roughly 79% taken by the ten largest. The sample consisted of blood, either unsorted or a sorted T cell fraction (not recorded which). The receptors originated from a human donor who was either an allogeneic HSCT recipient or a stem cell or donor lymphocyte infusion donor (not recorded which). It is not recorded whose cells these are; they may come from a transplant donor.

The rearrangement joins TRBV3-1 to TRBJ2-1, with D unresolved. Germline V lookup: CDR1 LGHDT, CDR2 YNNKEL (reference sequence). CDR3 size: 12 residues. With 1 base removed from V and 6 bases from J, the gap between germline ends came to 4 bases. In nucleotides, the CDR3 is TGTGCCAGCAGCCAAGGGGGCAATGAGCAGTTCTTC. Its protein is CASSQGGNEQFF.

The chain has TRBV3-1 and TRBJ1-3; D is ambiguous. Trimming removed 1 base from V and 0 bases from J, with 7 bases in between. The CDR3 sequence is 15 residues long. Germline loops: CDR1 LGHDT, CDR2 YNNKEL (reference sequence). Here the CDR3 reads CASSQVYRSGNTIYF. For the CDR3, the DNA is TGTGCCAGCAGCCAAGTGTATCGCTCTGGAAACACCATATATTTT.

The chain recombines TRBV20-1 with TRBJ1-1, with D perhaps TRBD1 (5 bases). From germline, CDR1 is DFQATT and CDR2 SNEGSKA (reference sequence). There are 14 residues in the CDR3. Trimming removed 5 bases from V and 1 base from J, with 14 bases in between. The CDR3 here is CSAYWGGKNTEAFF. The CDR3 nucleotides read TGCAGTGCTTACTGGGGGGGGAAGAACACTGAAGCTTTCTTT.

The chain employs TRBV24-1 and TRBJ1-4; D is undetermined. This CDR3 has 11 amino acids. Germline V gene data show CDR1 as KGHDR and CDR2 as SFDVKD. CDR3 sequence (DNA): TGTGCTCCCATGGCGGACGAAAAACTGTTTTTT. This codes for CAPMADEKLFF.

There are a few counts of this clonotype. The chain links TRBV20-1 to TRBJ1-2; 7 nucleotides match TRBD1. The V gene end was trimmed by 1 base and the J gene end by 7 bases; junction bases not matched to a gene: 3. CDR1 and CDR2 from the germline V gene are DFQATT and SNEGSKA (reference sequence). The CDR3 loop spans 12 amino acids. DNA of the CDR3: TGCAGTGCTAGAGGGACAGGAGGTGGCTACACCTTC. It yields the protein CSARGTGGGYTF.

The chain uses TRBV28 and TRBJ1-6, with unresolved D. Germline CDR1 MDHEN, CDR2 SYDVKM. CDR3 length: 18 residues. Deletions cut 1 base from V and 0 bases from J, with 13 bases between. This chain's CDR3 is CASSLFPPRSSYNSPLHF. CDR3 DNA: TGTGCCAGCAGTTTATTCCCTCCCCGGAGCTCCTATAATTCACCCCTCCACTTT. Together with reference TRBV28 and TRBJ1-6, the CDR3 gives the full variable domain: DVKVTQSSRYLVKRTGEKVFLECVQDMDHENMFWYRQDPGLGLRLIYFSYDVKMKEKGDIPEGYSVSREKKERFSLILESASTNQTSMYLCASSLFPPRSSYNSPLHFGNGTRLTVT.

This clonotype has more than one count but fewer than ten. The J gene is TRBJ1-6, the V gene TRBV12-3 or TRBV12-4; 8 bases map to TRBD1. The CDR3 is 15 amino acids. V dropped 3 bases and J dropped 8; count of bases not matched to a gene: 6. The CDR3 loop reads CASSLLDRGDSPLHF. CDR3 bases: TGTGCCAGCAGTTTGCTCGACAGGGGCGATTCACCCCTCCACTTT.

The chain uses TRBV27 and TRBJ1-6, with D possibly being TRBD1 (5 bases). Germline V gene lookup returns CDR1 MNHEY and CDR2 SMNVEV (reference sequence). The V end was cut by 6 bases, the J end by 6 bases, with 15 bases between. CDR3 length: 15 amino acids. For the CDR3, the DNA is TGTGCCAGCAGCCCTATTGACAGCCTTAATTCACCCCTCCACTTT. This codes for CASSPIDSLNSPLHF.

This clonotype was detected a few times. The V gene is TRBV5-1, the J gene TRBJ2-2; TRBD1 matches 9 bases. Germline CDR1 and CDR2: SGHRS and YFSETQ. The CDR3 runs to 15 residues. With 4 bases clipped from V and 6 bases from J, the junction kept 7 bases outside the gene matches. The DNA of the CDR3 is TGCGCCAGCAGCCCGGACAGGGGCCCAGCCGGGGAGCTGTTTTTT. Its protein is CASSPDRGPAGELFF.

This clonotype has just a few counts. This chain links TRBV20-1 with TRBJ1-1, with D unresolved. Germline values: CDR1 DFQATT, CDR2 SNEGSKA (reference sequence). This CDR3 comprises 12 residues. The CDR3: CSIPEGNTEAFF. In nucleotides, the CDR3 is TGCAGCATACCTGAGGGGAACACTGAAGCTTTCTTT.

The chain has TRBV9 and TRBJ1-3; D gene uncertain. V was pared by 2 bases and J by 4 bases, with 7 bases between. The germline V gene has CDR1 SGDLS and CDR2 YYNGEE. The CDR3 runs to 13 residues. The DNA of the CDR3 is TGTGCCAGCAGCGTCGACCCCGGAAACACCATATATTTT. Translated: CASSVDPGNTIYF. The entire variable domain, with the rest obtained from reference TRBV9 and TRBJ1-3, is as follows: DSGVTQTPKHLITATGQRVTLRCSPRSGDLSVYWYQQSLDQGLQFLIQYYNGEERAKGNILERFSAQQFPDLHSELNLSSLELGDSALYFCASSVDPGNTIYFGEGSWLTVV.

The chain employs TRBV5-1 and TRBJ1-1; 9 bases align to TRBD1. V lost 0 bases and J lost 3; bases outside the gene matches: 3. CDR1 SGHRS and CDR2 YFSETQ come from the germline V gene. This CDR3 is built from 15 residues. The CDR3 region is CASSLAGQGYTEAFF. The CDR3 DNA sequence: TGCGCCAGCAGCTTGGCGGGACAGGGCTACACTGAAGCTTTCTTT.

This clonotype was counted between two and nine times. V usage is TRBV2 and J usage is TRBJ1-5; 7 bases fit TRBD1. Per the germline V gene, CDR1 is SNHLY and CDR2 is FYNNEI. Unmatched junction bases numbered 5, after V lost 6 bases and J lost 0 bases. The CDR3 has 15 residues. The CDR3 coding sequence is TGTGCCAGCAGAAGACAGGGTTTTAGCAATCAGCCCCAGCATTTT. It translates to CASRRQGFSNQPQHF.

This clonotype was counted only a few times. The chain combines TRBV24-1 with TRBJ2-2, with a weak D call TRBD2 (6 bases). The CDR3 has 17 amino acids. The germline gives CDR1 KGHDR, CDR2 SFDVKD. Trimming took off 3 bases at V and 1 base at J, with 14 bases between the two ends. The CDR3 reads CATSDRPGLRNTGELFF. The CDR3 DNA reads as TGTGCCACCAGTGATAGACCGGGACTCCGGAACACCGGGGAGCTGTTTTTT.

DNA of the CDR3: TGCGCCAGCAGCTGGGGACAGGGGTCCTACAATGAGCAGTTCTTC. It yields the protein CASSWGQGSYNEQFF. The chain couples TRBV5-1 to TRBJ2-1, with TRBD1 matching 10 bases. This CDR3 spans 15 amino acids. With 3 bases clipped from V and 1 base from J, the junction kept 1 base outside the gene matches. Looked up from germline, CDR1 is SGHRS and CDR2 is YFSETQ.

The table lists this clonotype with a few counts. The gene calls are TRBV24-1 and TRBJ1-1, with D unclear. This CDR3 is built from 14 residues. Trimming took 6 bases from V and 3 from J, leaving 13 bases between them. CDR1 is KGHDR and CDR2 is SFDVKD in the germline V gene. The CDR3 is CATSSSGVHTEAFF. As DNA, the CDR3 is TGTGCCACCAGTAGTTCAGGAGTGCACACTGAAGCTTTCTTT.

The genes are TRBV18 and TRBJ1-5, with TRBD1 identical over 12 bases. The V and J ends lost 2 bases and 2 bases, in that order; junction bases with no gene match: 7. Per germline, CDR1 KGHSH and CDR2 LQKENI. The CDR3 spans 18 residues. CDR3 region: CASSPGTGGAGGNQPQHF. The CDR3 region has the DNA TGTGCCAGCTCACCAGGGACAGGGGGCGCCGGAGGCAATCAGCCCCAGCATTTT.

The table lists this clonotype with a few counts. This chain connects TRBV7-2 to TRBJ2-2; TRBD2 aligns across 8 bases. The V gene's germline CDR1 is SGHTA and CDR2 FQGNSA. V gave up 5 bases and J gave up 0 bases; unmatched junction bases: 5. The CDR3 is 16 amino acids. The CDR3 DNA is TGTGCCAGCAGCGCCACTAGCGGAACGAACACCGGGGAGCTGTTTTTT. Amino acid sequence: CASSATSGTNTGELFF.

This clonotype was seen more than once but under ten times. The V gene is TRBV7-2, the J gene TRBJ2-2; the match to TRBD2 covers 7 bases. The CDR3 spans 15 residues. The germline V gene encodes CDR1 SGHTA and CDR2 FQGNSA. The trim removed 3 bases at V and 1 base at J, leaving 2 bases unmatched. CDR3 DNA sequence: TGTGCCAGCAGCTTCGGGACTAAGAACACCGGGGAGCTGTTTTTT. Amino acid sequence: CASSFGTKNTGELFF.

The chain has TRBV12-3 or TRBV12-4 and TRBJ2-5; D may be TRBD2 (7 bases). This CDR3 spans 14 amino acids. With 3 bases removed from V and 5 bases from J, the gap between germline ends came to 13 bases. The CDR3 DNA reads TGTGCCAGCAGTTTCTTTGGGGGGGCTGAGACCCAGTACTTC. Amino acids: CASSFFGGAETQYF.

The chain links TRBV2 to TRBJ1-1, with D unresolved. Germline CDR1 SNHLY, CDR2 FYNNEI. This CDR3 has 13 amino acids. Trimming cost V 6 bases and J 2 bases, with 10 bases left between them. CDR3: CASREHGNTEAFF. As DNA, the CDR3 is TGTGCCAGCAGAGAACATGGAAACACTGAAGCTTTCTTT.